These 18 T cell receptor beta chains were sequenced from one sample in a study of PD-1 blockade in mismatch repair-deficient tumors. Clones were sequenced by immunoSEQ multiplex PCR, and TCRdb holds only the in-frame ones, with some missing. Of approximately 100,000 clones listed, approximately 80% are singletons. The material was peripheral blood, obtained roughly 36 weeks after starting pembrolizumab. Receptor source: an adult with mismatch repair-deficient cancer.

The rearrangement uses TRBV5-1 and TRBJ2-2; TRBD2 might be the D (5 bases). V lost 5 bases to trimming and J lost 6 bases, with 14 bases between them. Germline CDR1 reads SGHRS; CDR2 reads YFSETQ. CDR3 length equals 14 residues. CDR3 sequence reads: CASREGGSAGELFF. CDR3 sequence (DNA): TGCGCCAGCAGAGAGGGCGGGTCGGCCGGGGAGCTGTTTTTT. Full variable domain (outside the CDR3, taken from reference TRBV5-1 and TRBJ2-2): KAGVTQTPRYLIKTRGQQVTLSCSPISGHRSVSWYQQTPGQGLQFLFEYFSETQRNKGNFPGRFSGRQFSNSRSEMNVSTLELGDSALYLCASREGGSAGELFFGEGSRLTVL.

The J gene is TRBJ1-3, the V gene TRBV19; D not resolved. Trimming shortened V by 5 bases and J by 0 bases, and 11 bases separated the two germline ends. Germline V gene sequence: CDR1 LNHDA, CDR2 SQIVND (reference sequence). The CDR3 contains 15 residues. CDR3 nucleotides: TGTGCCAGTAGTGACGAAACGTTCTCTGGAAACACCATATATTTT. This sequence encodes CASSDETFSGNTIYF.

V and J are TRBV7-6 and TRBJ2-7; 9 nucleotides agree with TRBD1. Germline V gene lookup returns CDR1 SGHVS and CDR2 FNYEAQ. The length of the CDR3 is 16 residues. J gave up 5 bases and V 6 bases, and 14 bases lay outside the gene matches. The CDR3 DNA reads as TGTGCCAGCAGTCCGCTCCACGGGACAGGGTACCACGAGCAGTACTTC. This encodes CASSPLHGTGYHEQYF.

This chain connects TRBV10-3 to TRBJ2-1; 9 positions match TRBD1. The CDR3 is 14 amino acids. The germline V gene encodes CDR1 ENHRY and CDR2 SYGVKD. V lost 5 bases, J lost 7 bases, and 6 bases stayed unmatched. CDR3 nucleotide sequence: TGTGCCATCAGTTGGACAGGGGATCGAAATGAGCAGTTCTTC. It specifies CAISWTGDRNEQFF.

This chain joins TRBV7-8 and TRBJ2-1; D gene ambiguous. V lost 3 bases, J lost 9 bases, and 12 bases lay in between. In germline, CDR1 is SGHVS, CDR2 FQNEAQ. The CDR3 contains 13 residues. The CDR3 nucleotides are TGTGCCAGCAGCTTTGAAGTCAGAAGTGAGCAGTTCTTC. It yields the protein CASSFEVRSEQFF. Complete variable domain (other parts from reference TRBV7-8 and TRBJ2-1): GAGVSQSPRYKVAKRGQDVALRCDPISGHVSLFWYQQALGQGPEFLTYFQNEAQLDKSGLPSDRFFAERPEGSVSTLKIQRTQQEDSAVYLCASSFEVRSEQFFGPGTRLTVL.

The rearrangement links TRBV13 to TRBJ1-5; perhaps TRBD1 as D (5 bases). Germline loops: CDR1 PRHDT, CDR2 FYEKMQ (reference sequence). V was shortened by 4 bases and J by 5 bases, with 9 bases between the two germline ends. CDR3 length equals 13 residues. The CDR3 DNA reads as TGTGCCAGCAGCTCCGTGGGGGATCAGCCCCAGCATTTT. Its protein product is CASSSVGDQPQHF.

This chain joins TRBV6-5 and TRBJ1-1; no clear D. The V end lost 0 bases, the J end lost 0 bases, and 8 bases lay between the germline ends. The CDR3 spans 15 residues. Germline V gene lookup returns CDR1 MNHEY and CDR2 SVGAGI. The CDR3 loop reads CASSYSMSVNTEAFF. The CDR3 region has the DNA TGTGCCAGCAGTTACTCGATGTCGGTGAACACTGAAGCTTTCTTT.

The chain employs TRBV18 and TRBJ2-7; 10 nucleotides align to TRBD1. J gave up 4 bases and V 2 bases, and 5 bases lay outside the gene matches. Per the germline V gene, CDR1 is KGHSH and CDR2 is LQKENI. CDR3 size: 15 residues. CDR3 region: CASSPTPDRGYEQYF. The CDR3 DNA reads as TGTGCCAGCTCACCAACCCCGGACAGGGGGTACGAGCAGTACTTC.

This chain links TRBV11-2 with TRBJ2-4; 8 bases map to TRBD2. Germline-derived CDR1 and CDR2 are SGHAT and FQNNGV. The CDR3 is 15 residues long. The trim removed 0 bases at V and 7 bases at J, leaving 5 bases unmatched. The CDR3 DNA reads TGTGCCAGCAGCTTAGATTACGGCGGGAGGAACATTCAGTACTTC. Translated: CASSLDYGGRNIQYF.

CDR3 in amino acids: CASSPDRVSYNEQFF. In nucleotides, the CDR3 is TGTGCCAGCTCACCGGACAGGGTCTCCTACAATGAGCAGTTCTTC. The chain has TRBV18 and TRBJ2-1, with 8 bases lining up with TRBD1. The V gene's germline CDR1 is KGHSH and CDR2 LQKENI. V dropped 3 bases and J dropped 0; count of bases not matched to a gene: 1. CDR3 length: 15 residues.

This sequence joins TRBV10-3 and TRBJ2-2; D unresolved. V was cut by 5 bases and J by 2 bases, with 3 bases left in between. This CDR3 region has 12 residues. Germline CDR1 reads ENHRY; CDR2 reads SYGVKD. The CDR3 DNA follows: TGTGCCATCAGTCAAAACACCGGGGAGCTGTTTTTT. As protein: CAISQNTGELFF.

Only a few counts were recorded for this clone. The chain combines TRBV7-6 with TRBJ2-1, with TRBD2 identical over 8 bases. After removal of 5 bases from V and 8 bases from J, the junction contained 2 bases not matched to a gene. Germline V gene lookup returns CDR1 SGHVS and CDR2 FNYEAQ. The CDR3 sequence is 12 residues long. Here the CDR3 DNA reads TGTGCCAGCAGCGCGCGGGGGGATGAGCAGTTCTTC. Amino acid sequence: CASSARGDEQFF.

For this clone: Given a much more abundant clone one base away, this may be a read error. Other DNA sequences from this sample encode an identical CDR3 as well. The chain has TRBV6-1 and TRBJ1-2; D is undetermined. Germline V lookup: CDR1 MNHNS, CDR2 SASEGT. The CDR3 covers 14 residues. In nucleotides, the CDR3 is TGCGCCAGCAGCCGAAGCGTTGAGGCCAATGGCTACACCTTC. Its protein is CASSRSVEANGYTF.

The chain links TRBV10-3 to TRBJ1-5, with D perhaps TRBD1 (6 bases). Trimming removed 3 bases from V and 2 bases from J, with 11 bases in between. Germline CDR1 and CDR2: ENHRY and SYGVKD. The CDR3 runs to 15 residues. CDR3 region: CAISDLEGGNQPQHF. The DNA of the CDR3 is TGTGCCATCAGTGATCTTGAGGGGGGCAATCAGCCCCAGCATTTT.

This chain links TRBV4-1 with TRBJ2-7; TRBD1 is a possible D gene (6 bases). Looked up from germline, CDR1 is MGHRA and CDR2 is YSYEKL. Trimming left V 2 bases short and J 6 bases short, with 20 bases between. The CDR3 length is 16 residues. CDR3 sequence reads: CASSQTWGLAKSEQYF. The CDR3 bases are TGCGCCAGCAGCCAAACTTGGGGGCTGGCGAAAAGCGAGCAGTACTTC.

V gene TRBV2 combines with J gene TRBJ2-1; weak D call: TRBD1 (6 bases). CDR3 length: 15 residues. V was shortened by 6 bases and J by 5 bases, with 17 bases between the two germline ends. Per germline, CDR1 SNHLY and CDR2 FYNNEI. The CDR3 sequence: CASRRETGMDNEQFF. CDR3 DNA sequence: TGTGCCAGCAGACGCGAAACAGGGATGGACAATGAGCAGTTCTTC.

The rearrangement uses TRBV7-2 and TRBJ1-4; D possibly corresponds to TRBD1 (6 bases). Germline loops: CDR1 SGHTA, CDR2 FQGNSA. CDR3 length equals 14 residues. V shed 5 bases and J shed 11 bases, with 18 bases lying between them. The CDR3 DNA sequence: TGTGCCAGCAGCGCGGGTATACAGGGAAGCAAACTGTTTTTT. This translates into CASSAGIQGSKLFF. Complete variable domain (other parts from reference TRBV7-2 and TRBJ1-4): GAGVSQSPSNKVTEKGKDVELRCDPISGHTALYWYRQSLGQGLEFLIYFQGNSAPDKSGLPSDRFSAERTGGSVSTLTIQRTQQEDSAVYLCASSAGIQGSKLFFGSGTQLSVL.

This clone showed up just once. The J gene is TRBJ1-4, the V gene TRBV5-4; maybe TRBD1 (5 bases). The V end lost 1 base, the J end lost 0 bases, and 13 bases lay between the germline ends. The CDR3 extends over 17 amino acids. Germline V gene lookup returns CDR1 SGHNT and CDR2 YYREEE (reference sequence). This CDR3 is CASSLLSGTATNEKLFF. DNA of the CDR3: TGTGCCAGCAGCTTGTTGTCAGGGACTGCAACTAATGAAAAACTGTTTTTT.